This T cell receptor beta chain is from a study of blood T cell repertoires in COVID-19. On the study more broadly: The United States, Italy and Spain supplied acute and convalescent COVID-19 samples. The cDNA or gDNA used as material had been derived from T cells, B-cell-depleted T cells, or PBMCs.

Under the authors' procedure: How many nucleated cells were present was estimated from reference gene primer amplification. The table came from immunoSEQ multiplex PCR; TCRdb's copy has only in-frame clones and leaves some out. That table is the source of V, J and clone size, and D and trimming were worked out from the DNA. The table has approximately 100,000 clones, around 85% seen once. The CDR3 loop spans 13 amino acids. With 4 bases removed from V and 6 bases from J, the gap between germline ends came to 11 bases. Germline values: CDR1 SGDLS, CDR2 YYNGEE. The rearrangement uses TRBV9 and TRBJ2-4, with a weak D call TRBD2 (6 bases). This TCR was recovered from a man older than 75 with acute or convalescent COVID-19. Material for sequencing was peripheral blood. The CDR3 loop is CASSPGLINIQYF. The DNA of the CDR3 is TGTGCCAGCAGCCCGGGACTTATAAACATTCAGTACTTC.